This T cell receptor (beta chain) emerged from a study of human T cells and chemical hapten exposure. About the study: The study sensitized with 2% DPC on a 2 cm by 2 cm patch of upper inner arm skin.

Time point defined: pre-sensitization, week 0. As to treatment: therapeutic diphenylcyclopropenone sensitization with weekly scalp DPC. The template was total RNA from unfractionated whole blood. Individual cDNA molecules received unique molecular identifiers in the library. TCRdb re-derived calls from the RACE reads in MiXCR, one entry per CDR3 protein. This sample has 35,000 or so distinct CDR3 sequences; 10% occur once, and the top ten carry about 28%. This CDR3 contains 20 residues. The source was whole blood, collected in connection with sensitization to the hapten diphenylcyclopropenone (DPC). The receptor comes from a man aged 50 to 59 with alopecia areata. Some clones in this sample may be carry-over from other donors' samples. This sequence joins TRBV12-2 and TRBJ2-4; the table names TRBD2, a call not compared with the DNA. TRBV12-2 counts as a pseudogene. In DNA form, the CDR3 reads TGTGCAAGTCGCCCACTGAGGGCTTGCGCGGGACTTATAGCCAAAAACATTCAGTACTTC. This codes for CASRPLRACAGLIAKNIQYF.